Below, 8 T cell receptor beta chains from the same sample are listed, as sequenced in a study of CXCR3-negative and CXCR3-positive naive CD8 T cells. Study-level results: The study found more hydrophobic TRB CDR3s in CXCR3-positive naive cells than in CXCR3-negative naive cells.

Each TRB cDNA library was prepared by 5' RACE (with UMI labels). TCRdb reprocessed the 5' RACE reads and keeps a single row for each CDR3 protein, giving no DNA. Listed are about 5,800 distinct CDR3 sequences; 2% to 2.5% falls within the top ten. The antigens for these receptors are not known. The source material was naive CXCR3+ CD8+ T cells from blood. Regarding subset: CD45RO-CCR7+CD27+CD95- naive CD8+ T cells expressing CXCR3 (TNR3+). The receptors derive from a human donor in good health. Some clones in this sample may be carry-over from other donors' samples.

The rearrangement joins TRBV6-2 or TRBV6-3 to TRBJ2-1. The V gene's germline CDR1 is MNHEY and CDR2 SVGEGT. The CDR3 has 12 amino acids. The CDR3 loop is CASSLGNNEQFF.

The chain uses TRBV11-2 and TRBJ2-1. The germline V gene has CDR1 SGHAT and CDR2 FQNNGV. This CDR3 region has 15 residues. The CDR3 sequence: CASFHAASSYNEQFF.

This CDR3 is CASSLGLAGEVHNEQFF. The rearrangement links TRBV5-1 to TRBJ2-1; TCRdb lists TRBD2, though no DNA is available to test this call. The CDR3 is made up of 17 amino acids. CDR1 and CDR2 (germline): SGHRS, YFSETQ.

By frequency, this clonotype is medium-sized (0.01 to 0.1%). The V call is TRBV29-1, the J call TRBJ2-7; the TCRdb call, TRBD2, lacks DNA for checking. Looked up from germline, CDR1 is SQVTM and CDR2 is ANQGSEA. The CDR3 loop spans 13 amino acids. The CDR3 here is CSVVAREGYEQYF.

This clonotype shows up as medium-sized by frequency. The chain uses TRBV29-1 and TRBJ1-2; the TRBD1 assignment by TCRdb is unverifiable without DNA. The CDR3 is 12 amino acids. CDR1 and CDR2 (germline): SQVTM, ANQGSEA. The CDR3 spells CSVEQGIYGYTF.

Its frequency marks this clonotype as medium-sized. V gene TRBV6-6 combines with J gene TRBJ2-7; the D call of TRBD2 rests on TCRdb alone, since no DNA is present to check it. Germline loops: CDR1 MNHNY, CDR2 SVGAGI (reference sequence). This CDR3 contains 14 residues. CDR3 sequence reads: CASSPSLGSYEQYF.

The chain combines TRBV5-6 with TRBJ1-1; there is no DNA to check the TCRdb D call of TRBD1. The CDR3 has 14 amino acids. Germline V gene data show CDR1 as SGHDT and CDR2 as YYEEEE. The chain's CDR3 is CASSLGTGLTEAFF. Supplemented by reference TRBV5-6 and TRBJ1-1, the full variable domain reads DAGVTQSPTHLIKTRGQQVTLRCSPKSGHDTVSWYQQALGQGPQFIFQYYEEEERQRGNFPDRFSGHQFPNYSSELNVNALLLGDSALYLCASSLGTGLTEAFFGQGTRLTVV.

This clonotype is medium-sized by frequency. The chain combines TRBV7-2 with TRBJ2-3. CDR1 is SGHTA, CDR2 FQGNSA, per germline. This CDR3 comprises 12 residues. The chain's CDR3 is CASSFYTDTQYF.